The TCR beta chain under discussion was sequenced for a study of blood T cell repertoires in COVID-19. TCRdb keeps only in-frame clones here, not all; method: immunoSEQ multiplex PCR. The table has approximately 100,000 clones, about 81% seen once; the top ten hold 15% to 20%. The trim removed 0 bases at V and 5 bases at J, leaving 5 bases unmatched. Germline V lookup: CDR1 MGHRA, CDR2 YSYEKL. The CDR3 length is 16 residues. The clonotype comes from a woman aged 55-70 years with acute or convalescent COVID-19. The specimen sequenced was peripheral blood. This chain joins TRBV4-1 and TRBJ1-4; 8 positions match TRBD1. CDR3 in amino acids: CASSQDRDRPNEKLFF. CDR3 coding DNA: TGCGCCAGCAGCCAAGATCGGGACAGGCCGAATGAAAAACTGTTTTTT.